This T cell receptor beta chain was profiled in a study of control samples from healthy donors and cancer patients. This clone is a singleton in its sample. The method was immunoSEQ multiplex PCR; TCRdb's version includes in-frame clones alone and lacks a portion of them. The sample lists 150,000 to 200,000 clones; around 92% were seen once. The J segment lost 0 bases and the V segment lost 2 bases, leaving 7 bases of the junction unmatched. CDR1 and CDR2 from the germline V gene are SGHTA and FQGTGA. This CDR3 has 18 residues. Sequenced: blood. The source is a woman in her thirties in good health. This chain links TRBV7-3 with TRBJ2-6; 7 bases fit TRBD2. The CDR3 is CASSLFPAGSSGANVLTF. DNA for the CDR3: TGTGCCAGCAGCTTATTCCCAGCGGGGAGCTCTGGGGCCAACGTCCTGACTTTC.